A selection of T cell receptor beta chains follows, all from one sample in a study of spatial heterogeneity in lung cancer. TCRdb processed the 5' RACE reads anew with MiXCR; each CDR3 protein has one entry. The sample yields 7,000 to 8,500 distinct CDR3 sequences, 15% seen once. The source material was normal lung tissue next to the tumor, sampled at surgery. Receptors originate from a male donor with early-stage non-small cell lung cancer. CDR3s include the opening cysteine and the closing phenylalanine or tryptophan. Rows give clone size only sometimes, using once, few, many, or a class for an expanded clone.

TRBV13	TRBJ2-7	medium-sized	CASSLTGASYEQYF
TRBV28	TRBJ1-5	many	CASSGGGRGPQPQHF
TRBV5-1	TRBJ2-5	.	CASSLGTAQETQYF
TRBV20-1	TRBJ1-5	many	CSARVGRTGAEQPQHF
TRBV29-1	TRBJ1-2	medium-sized	CSVEAGQRNYGYTF
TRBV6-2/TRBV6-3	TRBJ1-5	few	CASGVGNQPQHF
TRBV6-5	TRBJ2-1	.	CASSYSRTVYNEQFF
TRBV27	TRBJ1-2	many	CASSPGTTDGYTF
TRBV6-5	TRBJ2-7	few	CASSPYPRGEQYF
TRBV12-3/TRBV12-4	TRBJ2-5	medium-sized	CASSLGELQLETQYF
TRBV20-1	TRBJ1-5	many	CSASPGQGWRTQHF
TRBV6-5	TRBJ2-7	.	CASSRTGGTGDYEQYF
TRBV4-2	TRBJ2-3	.	CASSQLSGGGAGDTQYF
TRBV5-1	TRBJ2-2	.	CASSPTSSGWSGELFF
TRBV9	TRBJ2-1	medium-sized	CASSAPGGSYNEQFF
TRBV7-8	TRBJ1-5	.	CASSLAQGDQPQHF
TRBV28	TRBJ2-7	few	CASSSVGQYEQYF
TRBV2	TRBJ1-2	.	CASSDVGQGEVGYTF
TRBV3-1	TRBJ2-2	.	CANSQGEGSGELFF
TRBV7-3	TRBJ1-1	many	CASSSDRGTEAFF
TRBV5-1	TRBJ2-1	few	CASSYTKSSYNEQFF
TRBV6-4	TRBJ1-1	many	CASSRDGQNTEAFF
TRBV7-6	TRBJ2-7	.	CASRSGTGPGEQYF
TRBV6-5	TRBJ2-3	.	CASQPQRGVADTQYF
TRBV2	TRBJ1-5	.	CASREGQLYNQPQHF
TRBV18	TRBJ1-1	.	CASSPPKGNTEAFF
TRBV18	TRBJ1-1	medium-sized	CASSRDRAVENTEAFF
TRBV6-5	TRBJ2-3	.	CASSYSGSKEAQYF
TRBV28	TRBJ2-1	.	CASSLSGLAGNNEQFF
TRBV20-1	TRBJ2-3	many	CSALMPGGGYGDTQYF
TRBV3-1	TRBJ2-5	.	CASRLSKTAGETQYF
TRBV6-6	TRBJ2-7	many	CASRSTGGGYEQYF
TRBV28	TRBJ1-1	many	CASSNSDRKNTEAFF
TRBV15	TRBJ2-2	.	CATSRGGQAGTGELFF
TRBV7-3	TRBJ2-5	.	CASSLVGSPETQYF